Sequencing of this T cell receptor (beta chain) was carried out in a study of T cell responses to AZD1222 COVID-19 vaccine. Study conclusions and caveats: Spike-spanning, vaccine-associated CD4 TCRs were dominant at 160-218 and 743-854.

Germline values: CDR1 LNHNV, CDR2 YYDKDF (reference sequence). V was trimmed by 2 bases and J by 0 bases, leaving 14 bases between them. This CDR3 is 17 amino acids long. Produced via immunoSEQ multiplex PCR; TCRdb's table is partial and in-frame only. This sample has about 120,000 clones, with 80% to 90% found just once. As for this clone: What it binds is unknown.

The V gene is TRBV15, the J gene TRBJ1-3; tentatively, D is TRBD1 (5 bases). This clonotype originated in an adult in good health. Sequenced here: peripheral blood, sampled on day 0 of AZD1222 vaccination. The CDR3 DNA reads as TGTGCCACCAGCAGAAAACCGGGGCCCAACTCTGGAAACACCATATATTTT. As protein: CATSRKPGPNSGNTIYF.